Reported below is one T cell receptor beta chain. The CDR3 consists of 21 residues. CDR1 MDHEN and CDR2 SYDVKM come from the germline V gene. With V trimmed by 3 bases and J by 0 bases, 18 bases remained unmatched. Alongside a J-beta primer mix, a sample-barcoded 5' primer served in a second PCR lasting roughly 7 to 12 cycles. Using its own MiXCR run on the 5' RACE reads, TCRdb lists one record per CDR3 protein. The table has 450,000 to 600,000 distinct CDR3 sequences, 25% to 35% seen once. The data derive from a study of blood T cells in healthy people across ages. Caucasian individuals from Russia who were healthy and aged about 6 to 90 acted as donors. These data were also filed under a second study, of T cells of mothers and their children. That paper adds: The study found slightly higher but non-significant overlap in related versus unrelated mother-child pairs. Microchimeric T cell clones that persisted were not detected.

This clonotype was obtained from a boy younger than 10 in good health. The chain carries TRBV28 and TRBJ2-1, with 9 nucleotides matching TRBD2. Sequencing was carried out using blood. In DNA, the CDR3 is TGTGCCAGCAGTTTGTGGGGACTAGCAGAATCGTACGCTAGCTCCTACAATGAGCAGTTCTTC. This encodes CASSLWGLAESYASSYNEQFF. Together with reference TRBV28 and TRBJ2-1, the CDR3 gives the full variable domain: DVKVTQSSRYLVKRTGEKVFLECVQDMDHENMFWYRQDPGLGLRLIYFSYDVKMKEKGDIPEGYSVSREKKERFSLILESASTNQTSMYLCASSLWGLAESYASSYNEQFFGPGTRLTVL.